This TCR beta chain comes out of a study of T cells in localized non-small cell lung cancer. Findings of the study overall: An association was observed between higher blood T cell density and longer overall survival. Compared with tumor, uninvolved adjacent lung displayed greater T cell clonality, ranking highest overall.

The table came from immunoSEQ multiplex PCR; TCRdb's copy has only in-frame clones and leaves some out. The repertoire holds 2,000 to 3,000 clones, with about 35% as singletons. Regarding this clone: Its antigen is not identified.

The CDR3 spans 15 residues. Germline trimming cut 5 bases from V and 0 bases from J; bases unmatched to any gene: 6. The V gene's germline CDR1 is MNHGY and CDR2 SAAAGT. V is TRBV6-8 and J is TRBJ1-1; 7 nucleotides match TRBD1. This clonotype was sampled from a man aged 35 to 70 with stage II lung adenocarcinoma. The sample here was lung tumor tissue, taken before any cancer treatment. The CDR3 nucleotides are TGTGCCAGCAGTCGGGACAGCAGCTTGAACACTGAAGCTTTCTTT. This gives the protein CASSRDSSLNTEAFF.